This is a list of T cell receptor beta chains from one sample in a study of CD8 T cells in Susac syndrome. From the immunoSEQ multiplex PCR reads, TCRdb called clonotypes with MiXCR, one entry per CDR3 protein. This repertoire shows fewer than 250,000 distinct CDR3 sequences, 90% to 95% found once; its top ten account for approximately 0.13%. The source material was CD8+ T cells from PBMCs. The receptors shown here come from a human donor with multiple sclerosis. Both conserved end residues are trimmed from each CDR3. A D gene is named only where the DNA matches it firmly. The size entry is marked missing in some rows and otherwise reads once, few, many or a size class.

NA | TRBJ1-3 | TRBV18 | NA | ASSPAASGNTIY
NA | TRBJ2-7 | TRBV6-6 | TRBD2 | ASSYSSGGPEEQY
NA | TRBJ2-7 | TRBV2 | NA | ASSAFRDLTYEQY
NA | TRBJ1-2 | TRBV10-2 | TRBD1 | ASSDGQGAHGGYT
NA | TRBJ2-7 | TRBV19 | NA | ASSFGHVSYEQY
NA | TRBJ1-1 | TRBV6-4 | NA | ASSDSHGNTEAF
NA | TRBJ2-3 | TRBV27 | TRBD2 | ASSSGTSGVTQY
NA | TRBJ2-7 | TRBV9 | NA | ASSPQTGPGEQY
NA | TRBJ2-1 | TRBV30 | NA | AWKDGSSYNEQF
NA | TRBJ2-5 | TRBV7-9 | NA | ASSDETQY
NA | TRBJ2-1 | TRBV7-9 | NA | ASSPKLGSNYNEQF
NA | TRBJ2-1 | TRBV5-1 | NA | ASFNSYNEQF
NA | TRBJ2-6 | TRBV6-2/TRBV6-3 | TRBD1 | ASSYYWTGYSPDSGSGANVLT
NA | TRBJ2-7 | TRBV2 | TRBD2 | ASRRAGVVYEQY
NA | TRBJ2-1 | TRBV30 | TRBD2 | AWSGTSGGASYYNEQF
once | TRBJ1-2 | TRBV7-2 | TRBD1 | ASSSGWGQGSNYGYT
NA | TRBJ2-1 | TRBV4-3 | TRBD1 | ASSQDRGVYNEQF
NA | TRBJ1-1 | TRBV6-5 | TRBD1 | ASSYRTGEAF
NA | TRBJ2-7 | TRBV9 | NA | ASSVAGSNYEQY
NA | TRBJ2-7 | TRBV20-1 | TRBD1 | SARDREYEQY
NA | TRBJ2-7 | TRBV7-9 | NA | ASSLGAGPGDEQY
few | TRBJ2-3 | TRBV7-2 | NA | ASSFGGTDTQY
NA | TRBJ2-7 | TRBV29-1 | NA | SVEDEGGYEQY
NA | TRBJ2-7 | TRBV7-9 | TRBD1 | ASSLGQGVTYEQY
NA | TRBJ2-7 | TRBV20-1 | NA | SALARDSHEQY
NA | TRBJ2-3 | TRBV11-2 | TRBD2 | ASSSLAGSDTQY
NA | TRBJ1-6 | TRBV9 | TRBD1 | ASSLSLDRGDSPLH
NA | TRBJ2-3 | TRBV7-8 | NA | ASMGGTAMEYTQY
NA | TRBJ2-1 | TRBV24-1 | NA | ATRGEDSNEQF
NA | TRBJ2-7 | TRBV18 | NA | ASSPVQPYEQY
NA | TRBJ2-1 | TRBV19 | TRBD2 | ASSIRVAGGSYNEQF
once | TRBJ2-7 | TRBV15 | NA | ATSSGQITYEQY
NA | TRBJ1-1 | TRBV4-2 | NA | ASSQDQGNTEAF
once | TRBJ2-7 | TRBV27 | NA | ASSQQLYGESFYEQY
NA | TRBJ2-1 | TRBV29-1 | TRBD2 | SVEAETSGSDEQF
NA | TRBJ2-7 | TRBV5-6 | TRBD2 | ASSLSGSSGDRSYEQY
once | TRBJ2-7 | TRBV13 | TRBD2 | ASSLGLAGYRAYEQY
NA | TRBJ1-2 | TRBV5-6 | NA | ASSLGESNYGYT
NA | TRBJ2-5 | TRBV7-3 | NA | ASSLGRGQETQY
NA | TRBJ2-3 | TRBV20-1 | NA | SAPDEVSTDTQY
NA | TRBJ2-7 | TRBV6-5 | NA | ASRSQGQISYEQY
NA | TRBJ2-1 | TRBV24-1 | NA | ATSEREYNEQF
NA | TRBJ2-1 | TRBV14 | NA | ASSPLISSYNEQF
NA | TRBJ2-7 | TRBV4-1 | TRBD2 | ASSQGGDYEQY
NA | TRBJ1-2 | TRBV30 | NA | AWSASPYYGYT
NA | TRBJ2-7 | TRBV30 | TRBD1 | AWTPGQDYEQY
NA | TRBJ2-6 | TRBV7-3 | NA | ASSLSLLALYPGANVLT
NA | TRBJ1-1 | TRBV5-1 | NA | ASSLELYRDNTEAF